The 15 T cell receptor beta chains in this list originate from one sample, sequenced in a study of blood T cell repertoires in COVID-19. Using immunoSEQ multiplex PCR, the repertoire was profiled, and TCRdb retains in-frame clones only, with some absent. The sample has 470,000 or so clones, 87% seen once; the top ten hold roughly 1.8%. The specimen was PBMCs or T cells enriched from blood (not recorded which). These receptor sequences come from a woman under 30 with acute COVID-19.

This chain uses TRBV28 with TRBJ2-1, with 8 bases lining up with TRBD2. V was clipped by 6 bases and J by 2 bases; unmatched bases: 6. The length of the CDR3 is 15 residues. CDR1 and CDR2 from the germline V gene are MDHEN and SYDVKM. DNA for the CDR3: TGTGCCAGCAGCTTGGGAGCGGGAGCCTACAATGAGCAGTTCTTC. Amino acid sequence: CASSLGAGAYNEQFF.

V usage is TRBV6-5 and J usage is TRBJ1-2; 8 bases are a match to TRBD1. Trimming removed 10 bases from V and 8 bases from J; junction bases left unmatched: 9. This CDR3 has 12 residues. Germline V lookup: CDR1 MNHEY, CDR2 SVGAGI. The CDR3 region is CATKQGAGGYTF. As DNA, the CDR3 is TGTGCCACCAAGCAGGGGGCTGGGGGCTACACCTTC.

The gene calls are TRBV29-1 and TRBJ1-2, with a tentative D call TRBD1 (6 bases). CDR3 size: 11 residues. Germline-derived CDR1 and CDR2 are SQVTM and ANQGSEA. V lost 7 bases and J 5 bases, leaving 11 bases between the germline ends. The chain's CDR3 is CSGYRDYGYTF. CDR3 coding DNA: TGCAGCGGATACAGGGATTATGGCTACACCTTC.

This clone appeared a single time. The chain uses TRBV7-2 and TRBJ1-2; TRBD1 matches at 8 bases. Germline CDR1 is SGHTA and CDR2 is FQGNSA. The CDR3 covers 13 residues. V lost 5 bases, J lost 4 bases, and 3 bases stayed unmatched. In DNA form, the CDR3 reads TGTGCCAGCAGCGCCAGGGGGCCCTATGGCTACACCTTC. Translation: CASSARGPYGYTF. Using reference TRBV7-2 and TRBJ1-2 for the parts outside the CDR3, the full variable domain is GAGVSQSPSNKVTEKGKDVELRCDPISGHTALYWYRQSLGQGLEFLIYFQGNSAPDKSGLPSDRFSAERTGGSVSTLTIQRTQQEDSAVYLCASSARGPYGYTFGSGTRLTVV.

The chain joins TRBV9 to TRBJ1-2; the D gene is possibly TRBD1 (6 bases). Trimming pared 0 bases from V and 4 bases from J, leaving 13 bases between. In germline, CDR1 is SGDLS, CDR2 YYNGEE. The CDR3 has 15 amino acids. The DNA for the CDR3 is TGTGCCAGCAGCGTAGCTTTGGGGGCTAGCTATGGCTACACCTTC. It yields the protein CASSVALGASYGYTF.

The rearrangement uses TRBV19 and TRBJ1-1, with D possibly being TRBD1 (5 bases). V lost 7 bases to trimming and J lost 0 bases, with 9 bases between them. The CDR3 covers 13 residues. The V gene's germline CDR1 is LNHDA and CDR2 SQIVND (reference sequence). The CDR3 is CASMTQVNTEAFF. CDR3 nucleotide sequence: TGTGCCAGTATGACACAGGTGAACACTGAAGCTTTCTTT.

Here the CDR3 DNA reads TGCGCCAGCTCTACTAGCGGGAGTTCCTACGAGCAGTACTTC. This encodes CASSTSGSSYEQYF. V is TRBV5-1 and J is TRBJ2-7, with 11 bases aligning to TRBD2. Germline trimming cut 7 bases from V and 1 base from J; bases unmatched to any gene: 4. Germline lookup yields CDR1 SGHRS and CDR2 YFSETQ. The CDR3 sequence is 14 residues long. Full variable domain (rest looked up from reference TRBV5-1 and TRBJ2-7): KAGVTQTPRYLIKTRGQQVTLSCSPISGHRSVSWYQQTPGQGLQFLFEYFSETQRNKGNFPGRFSGRQFSNSRSEMNVSTLELGDSALYLCASSTSGSSYEQYFGPGTRLTVT.

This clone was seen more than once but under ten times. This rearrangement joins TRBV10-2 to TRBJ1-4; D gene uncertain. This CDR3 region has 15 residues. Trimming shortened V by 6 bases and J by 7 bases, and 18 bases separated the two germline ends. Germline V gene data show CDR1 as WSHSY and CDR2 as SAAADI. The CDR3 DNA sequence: TGCGCCAGCAGCGTGTCCGGAACAGTTGGTGAAAAACTGTTTTTT. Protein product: CASSVSGTVGEKLFF.

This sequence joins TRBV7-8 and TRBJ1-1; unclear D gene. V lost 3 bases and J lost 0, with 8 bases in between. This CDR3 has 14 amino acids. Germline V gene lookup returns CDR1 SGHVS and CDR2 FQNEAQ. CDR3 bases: TGTGCCAGCAGCTTGGTAGCTTTGAACACTGAAGCTTTCTTT. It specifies CASSLVALNTEAFF.

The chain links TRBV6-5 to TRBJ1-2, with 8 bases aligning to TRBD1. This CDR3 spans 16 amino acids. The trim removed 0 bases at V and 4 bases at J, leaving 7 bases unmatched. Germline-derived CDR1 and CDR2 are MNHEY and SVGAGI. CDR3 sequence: CASSYSGTGSFYGYTF. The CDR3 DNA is TGTGCCAGCAGTTACTCCGGGACAGGAAGTTTCTATGGCTACACCTTC.

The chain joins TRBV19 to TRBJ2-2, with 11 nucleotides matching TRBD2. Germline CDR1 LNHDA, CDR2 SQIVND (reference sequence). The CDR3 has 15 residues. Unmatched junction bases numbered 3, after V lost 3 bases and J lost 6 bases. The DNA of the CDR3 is TGTGCCAGTAGTATTAGCGGGGGGGCGTCCGGGGAGCTGTTTTTT. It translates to CASSISGGASGELFF.

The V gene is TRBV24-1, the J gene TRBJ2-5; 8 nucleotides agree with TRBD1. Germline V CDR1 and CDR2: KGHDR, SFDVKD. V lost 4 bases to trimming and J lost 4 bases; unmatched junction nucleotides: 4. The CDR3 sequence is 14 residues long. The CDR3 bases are TGTGCCACCAGTGACCGACAGGGGAGAGAGACCCAGTACTTC. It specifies CATSDRQGRETQYF.

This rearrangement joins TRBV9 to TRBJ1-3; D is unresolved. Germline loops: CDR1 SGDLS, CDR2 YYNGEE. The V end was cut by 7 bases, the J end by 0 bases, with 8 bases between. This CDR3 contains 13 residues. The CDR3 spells CASSRDSGNTIYF. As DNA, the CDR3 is TGTGCCAGCTCCCGAGACTCTGGAAACACCATATATTTT. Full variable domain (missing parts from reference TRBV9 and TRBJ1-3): DSGVTQTPKHLITATGQRVTLRCSPRSGDLSVYWYQQSLDQGLQFLIQYYNGEERAKGNILERFSAQQFPDLHSELNLSSLELGDSALYFCASSRDSGNTIYFGEGSWLTVV.

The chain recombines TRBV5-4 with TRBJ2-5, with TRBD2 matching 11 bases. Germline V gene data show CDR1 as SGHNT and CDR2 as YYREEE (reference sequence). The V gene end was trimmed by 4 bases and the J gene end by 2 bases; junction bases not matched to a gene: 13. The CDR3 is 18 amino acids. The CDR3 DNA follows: TGTGCCAGCAGCGGGGCTAGCGGGGGGTCTCGCCCACAAGAGACCCAGTACTTC. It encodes CASSGASGGSRPQETQYF.

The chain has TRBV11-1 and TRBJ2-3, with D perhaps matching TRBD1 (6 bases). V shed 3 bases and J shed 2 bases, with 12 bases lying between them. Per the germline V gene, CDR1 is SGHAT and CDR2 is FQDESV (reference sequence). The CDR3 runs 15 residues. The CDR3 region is CASSFRTATTDTQYF. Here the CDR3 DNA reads TGTGCCAGCAGCTTTCGGACAGCGACCACAGATACGCAGTATTTT.